Following are 11 T cell receptor beta chains from one sample sequenced in a study of OX40 agonist ivuxolimab in advanced cancers. Here immunoSEQ multiplex PCR was the method, and the copy in TCRdb shows in-frame clones only, minus some. The table records around 92,000 clones, roughly 94% of them present only once. Sample: CD4+ or CD8+ T cells sorted from blood, taken in a trial of the OX40 agonist ivuxolimab. These receptors were taken from an adult with an advanced solid tumor such as melanoma, head and neck, liver or kidney cancer.

J is TRBJ1-1 and V is TRBV19, with D maybe TRBD1 (5 bases). CDR1 is LNHDA, CDR2 SQIVND, per germline (reference sequence). Trimming took off 1 base at V and 4 bases at J, with 13 bases between the two ends. The length of the CDR3 is 15 residues. The DNA for the CDR3 is TGTGCCAGTAGTATAGCCCCCGGCAGGGCCACTGAAGCTTTCTTT. The encoded protein is CASSIAPGRATEAFF.

The chain uses TRBV27 and TRBJ1-5; D may be TRBD1 (5 bases). The germline gives CDR1 MNHEY, CDR2 SMNVEV (reference sequence). The CDR3 totals 12 residues. The V end was cut by 3 bases, the J end by 6 bases, with 6 bases between. DNA of the CDR3: TGTGCCAGCAGTTTTGGGGGTCAGCCCCAGCATTTT. Its protein product is CASSFGGQPQHF.

The DNA for the CDR3 is TGTGCCAGCAGCTCCCTCGTTGGACTAGCGGAATCGGTGGTTTACGAGCAGTACTTC. Residues: CASSSLVGLAESVVYEQYF. The V call is TRBV5-6, the J call TRBJ2-7; TRBD2 aligns across 10 bases. Germline V gene sequence: CDR1 SGHDT, CDR2 YYEEEE. The V and J ends lost 3 bases and 4 bases, in that order; junction bases with no gene match: 19. This CDR3 is 19 amino acids long.

The chain joins TRBV7-6 to TRBJ2-5; no clear D gene. V was clipped by 2 bases and J by 6 bases, with 16 bases between them. The CDR3 is 15 residues long. Germline loops: CDR1 SGHVS, CDR2 FNYEAQ. CDR3 coding DNA: TGTGCCAGCAGCTTAAGTCCAGCCCAAACTAAGACCCAGTACTTC. This gives the protein CASSLSPAQTKTQYF. Drawing the rest from reference TRBV7-6 and TRBJ2-5, the complete variable domain is GAGVSQSPRYKVTKRGQDVALRCDPISGHVSLYWYRQALGQGPEFLTYFNYEAQQDKSGLPNDRFSAERPEGSISTLTIQRTEQRDSAMYRCASSLSPAQTKTQYFGPGTRLLVL.

The chain links TRBV5-4 to TRBJ2-3, with a possible D match to TRBD2 (5 bases). Germline V gene data show CDR1 as SGHNT and CDR2 as YYREEE (reference sequence). The length of the CDR3 is 18 residues. V lost 0 bases to trimming and J lost 0 bases, with 17 bases between them. In nucleotides, the CDR3 is TGTGCCAGCAGCTTGGCCGTTCAGAGCGGACGCAGCACAGATACGCAGTATTTT. Its translation is CASSLAVQSGRSTDTQYF.

This chain joins TRBV6-6 and TRBJ1-1; weak D call: TRBD1 (5 bases). V was trimmed by 6 bases and J by 4 bases, leaving 12 bases between them. Germline values: CDR1 MNHNY, CDR2 SVGAGI (reference sequence). The CDR3 length is 13 residues. The CDR3 DNA reads TGTGCCAGCAGGAACGGGACGGGCACTGAAGCTTTCTTT. It translates to CASRNGTGTEAFF.

The count of this clone is one. The chain couples TRBV19 to TRBJ2-6, with TRBD1 matching 10 bases. This CDR3 spans 17 amino acids. Germline loops: CDR1 LNHDA, CDR2 SQIVND (reference sequence). Trimming cost V 7 bases and J 4 bases; bases outside gene matches: 10. This chain's CDR3 is CASTRGQGSSGANVLTF. CDR3 in DNA: TGTGCCAGTACCCGGGGACAGGGGTCTTCCGGGGCCAACGTCCTGACTTTC.

This chain uses TRBV2 with TRBJ2-5; perhaps TRBD2 as D (7 bases). Germline V gene data show CDR1 as SNHLY and CDR2 as FYNNEI. This CDR3 region has 17 residues. Trimming removed 1 base from V and 7 bases from J, with 22 bases in between. CDR3 sequence: CASSEGAPGGGPRTQYF. DNA for the CDR3: TGTGCCAGCAGTGAAGGGGCCCCTGGCGGGGGCCCCCGGACCCAGTACTTC.

The chain combines TRBV18 with TRBJ2-7; TRBD1 matches at 11 bases. Germline values: CDR1 KGHSH, CDR2 LQKENI. V lost 3 bases and J lost 4; bases outside the gene matches: 11. The CDR3 is made up of 17 amino acids. The CDR3 here is CASSPKGRGQGVYEQYF. In nucleotides, the CDR3 is TGTGCCAGCTCACCCAAAGGTCGGGGACAGGGGGTTTACGAGCAGTACTTC.

The chain joins TRBV18 to TRBJ2-3; TRBD1 agrees at 9 bases. Trimming took 2 bases from V and 4 from J; bases not matched to a gene: 7. Germline assignment: CDR1 KGHSH and CDR2 LQKENI. The CDR3 covers 16 residues. The chain's CDR3 is CASSPTGTGIADTQYF. The CDR3 DNA is TGTGCCAGCTCACCAACCGGGACAGGGATTGCAGATACGCAGTATTTT. The entire variable domain, with the rest obtained from reference TRBV18 and TRBJ2-3, is as follows: NAGVMQNPRHLVRRRGQEARLRCSPMKGHSHVYWYRQLPEEGLKFMVYLQKENIIDESGMPKERFSAEFPKEGPSILRIQQVVRGDSAAYFCASSPTGTGIADTQYFGPGTRLTVL.

The table lists this clone with a count of one. The chain couples TRBV5-6 to TRBJ2-3; 10 bases fit TRBD1. The CDR3 has 17 amino acids. From germline, CDR1 is SGHDT and CDR2 YYEEEE. Trimming at V came to 4 bases and at J to 3 bases, leaving 11 bases not matched to a gene. CDR3 region: CASSRPTGQGPTDTQYF. In DNA form, the CDR3 reads TGTGCCAGCAGCCGGCCTACGGGACAGGGGCCGACAGATACGCAGTATTTT. Variable domain in full (rest from reference TRBV5-6 and TRBJ2-3): DAGVTQSPTHLIKTRGQQVTLRCSPKSGHDTVSWYQQALGQGPQFIFQYYEEEERQRGNFPDRFSGHQFPNYSSELNVNALLLGDSALYLCASSRPTGQGPTDTQYFGPGTRLTVL.